The clone carrying this T cell receptor (beta chain) was seen a few times. A single record per CDR3 protein comes from TCRdb applying MiXCR to the RT-PCR reads. The sample includes under 200,000 distinct CDR3 sequences, approximately 12% seen only once; the top ten take around 28%. This sample is part of a study of response to subunit inactivated influenza vaccine. These sequences were also reported in another study, on T cells expressing NK-cell markers. That paper notes: TCR beta cDNA was made by 5'RACE template switching with UMIs. Each TCR beta repertoire originated in sorted T cells that were CD3+CD56+NKG2C+, CD3+CD56+NKG2C- or CD3+CD56-NKG2C+. In the group of eight sequenced donors, seven were HCMV-seropositive and one was seronegative. Of the CD8+ T cells in a handful of donors, about 1.0-7.0% belonged to dominant NKG2C+ clonotypes. HCMV specificity of expanded NKG2C+ T cell clones remained unclear.

This receptor was taken from a man aged 45-65 years who received an inactivated influenza vaccine. Source: CD8+ T cells sorted from PBMCs, taken roughly 12 days after vaccination.

The CDR3, as DNA: TGTGCCAGCAAAGGGGGGAATGAGCAGTTCTTC. Protein sequence: CASKGGNEQFF. The gene calls are TRBV6-5 and TRBJ2-1, with D tentatively TRBD1 or TRBD2 (6 bases each). This CDR3 spans 11 amino acids. The germline gives CDR1 MNHEY, CDR2 SVGAGI. Trimming removed 7 bases at V and 7 bases at J, with 8 bases between.